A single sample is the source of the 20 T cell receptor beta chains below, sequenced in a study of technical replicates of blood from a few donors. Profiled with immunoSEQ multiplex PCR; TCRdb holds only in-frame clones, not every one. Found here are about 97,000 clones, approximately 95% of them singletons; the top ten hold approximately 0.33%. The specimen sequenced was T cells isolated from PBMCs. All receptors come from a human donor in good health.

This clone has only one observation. The CDR3 sequence: CASSLGDSVNSPLHF. For the CDR3, the DNA is TGCGCCAGCAGCTTGGGGGACAGTGTTAATTCACCCCTCCACTTT. J is TRBJ1-6 and V is TRBV5-1; 7 nucleotides match TRBD1. Trimming took 0 bases from V and 6 from J; bases not matched to a gene: 3. CDR1 SGHRS and CDR2 YFSETQ come from the germline V gene. The CDR3 contains 15 residues.

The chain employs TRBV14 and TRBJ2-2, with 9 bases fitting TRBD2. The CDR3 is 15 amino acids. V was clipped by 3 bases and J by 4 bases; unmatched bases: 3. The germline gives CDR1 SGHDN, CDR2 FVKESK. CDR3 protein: CASSQSGRPTGELFF. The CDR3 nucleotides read TGTGCCAGCAGCCAGAGCGGGAGGCCCACCGGGGAGCTGTTTTTT.

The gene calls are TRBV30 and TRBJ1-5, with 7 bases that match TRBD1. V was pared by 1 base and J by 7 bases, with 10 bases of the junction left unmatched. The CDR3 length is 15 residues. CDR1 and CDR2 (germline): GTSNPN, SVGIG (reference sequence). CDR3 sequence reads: CAWSASHRGGQPQHF. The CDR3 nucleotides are TGTGCCTGGAGTGCGTCTCACAGGGGAGGCCAGCCCCAGCATTTT.

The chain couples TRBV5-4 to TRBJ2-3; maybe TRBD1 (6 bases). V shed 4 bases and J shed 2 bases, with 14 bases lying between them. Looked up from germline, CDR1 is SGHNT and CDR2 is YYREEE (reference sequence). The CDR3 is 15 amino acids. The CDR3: CASSKGVGPTDTQYF. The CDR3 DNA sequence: TGTGCCAGCAGCAAGGGGGTGGGGCCCACAGATACGCAGTATTTT.

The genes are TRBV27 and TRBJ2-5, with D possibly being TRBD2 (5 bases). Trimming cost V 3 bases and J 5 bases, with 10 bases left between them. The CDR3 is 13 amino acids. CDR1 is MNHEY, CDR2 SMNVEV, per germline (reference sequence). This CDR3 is CASSLAGWETQYF. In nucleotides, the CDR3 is TGTGCCAGCAGTTTGGCGGGTTGGGAGACCCAGTACTTC.

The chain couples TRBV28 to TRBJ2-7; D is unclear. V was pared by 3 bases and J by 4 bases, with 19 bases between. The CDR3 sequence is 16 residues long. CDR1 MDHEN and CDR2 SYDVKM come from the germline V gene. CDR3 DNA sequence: TGTGCCAGCAGTTTCCCGGCCTGGTCGGGTCGGTACGAGCAGTACTTC. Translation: CASSFPAWSGRYEQYF.

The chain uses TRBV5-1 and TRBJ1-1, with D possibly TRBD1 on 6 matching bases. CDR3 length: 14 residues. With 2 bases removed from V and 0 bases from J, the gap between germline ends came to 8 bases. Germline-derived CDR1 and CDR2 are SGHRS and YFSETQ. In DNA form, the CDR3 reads TGCGCCAGCAGCTTAGGGGGGGTGAACACTGAAGCTTTCTTT. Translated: CASSLGGVNTEAFF.

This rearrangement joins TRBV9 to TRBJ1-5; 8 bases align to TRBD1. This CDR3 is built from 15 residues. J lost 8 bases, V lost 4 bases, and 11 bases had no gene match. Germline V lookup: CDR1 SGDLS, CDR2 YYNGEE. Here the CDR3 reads CASSFGQGRLEPQHF. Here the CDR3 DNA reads TGTGCCAGCAGCTTCGGACAGGGTCGTTTGGAGCCCCAGCATTTT.

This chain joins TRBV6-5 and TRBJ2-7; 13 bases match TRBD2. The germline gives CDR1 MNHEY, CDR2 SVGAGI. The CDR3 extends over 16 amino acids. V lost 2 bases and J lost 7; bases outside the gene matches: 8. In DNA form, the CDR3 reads TGTGCCAGCAGTTACGCCGGACTAGCGGGAGCCGCTGAGCAGTACTTC. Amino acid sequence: CASSYAGLAGAAEQYF.

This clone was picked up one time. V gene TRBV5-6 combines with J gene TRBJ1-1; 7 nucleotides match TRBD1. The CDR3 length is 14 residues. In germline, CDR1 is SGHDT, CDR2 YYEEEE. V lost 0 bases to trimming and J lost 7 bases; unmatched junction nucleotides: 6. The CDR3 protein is CASSLVQGFGEAFF. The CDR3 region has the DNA TGTGCCAGCAGCTTGGTACAGGGGTTCGGTGAAGCTTTCTTT.

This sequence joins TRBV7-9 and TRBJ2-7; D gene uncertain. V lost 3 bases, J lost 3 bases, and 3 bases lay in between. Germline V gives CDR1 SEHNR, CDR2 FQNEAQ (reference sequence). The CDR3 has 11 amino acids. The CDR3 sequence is CASSFSYEQYF. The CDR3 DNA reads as TGTGCCAGCAGCTTCAGCTACGAGCAGTACTTC.

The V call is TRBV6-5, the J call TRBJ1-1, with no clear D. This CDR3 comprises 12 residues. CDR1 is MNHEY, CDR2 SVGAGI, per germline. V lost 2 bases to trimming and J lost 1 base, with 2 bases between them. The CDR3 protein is CASSYQNTEAFF. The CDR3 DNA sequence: TGTGCCAGCAGTTACCAGAACACTGAAGCTTTCTTT.

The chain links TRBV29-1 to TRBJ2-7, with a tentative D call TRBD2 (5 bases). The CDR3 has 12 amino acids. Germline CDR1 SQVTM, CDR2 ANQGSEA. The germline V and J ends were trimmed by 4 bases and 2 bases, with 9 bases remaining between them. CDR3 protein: CSVGGRTYEQYF. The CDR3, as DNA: TGCAGCGTTGGAGGGAGAACCTACGAGCAGTACTTC.

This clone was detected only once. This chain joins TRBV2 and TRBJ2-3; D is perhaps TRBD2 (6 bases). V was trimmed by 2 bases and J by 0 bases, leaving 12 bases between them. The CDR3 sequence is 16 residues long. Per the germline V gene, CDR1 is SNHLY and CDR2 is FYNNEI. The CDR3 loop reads CASSELAGLSTDTQYF. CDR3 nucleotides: TGTGCCAGCAGTGAACTCGCGGGGCTTAGCACAGATACGCAGTATTTT.

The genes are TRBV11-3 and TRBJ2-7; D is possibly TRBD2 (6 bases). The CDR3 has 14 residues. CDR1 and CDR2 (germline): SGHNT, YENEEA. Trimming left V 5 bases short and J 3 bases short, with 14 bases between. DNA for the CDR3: TGTGCCAGCAGCCCCCGGGACTGGTACTACGAGCAGTACTTC. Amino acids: CASSPRDWYYEQYF.

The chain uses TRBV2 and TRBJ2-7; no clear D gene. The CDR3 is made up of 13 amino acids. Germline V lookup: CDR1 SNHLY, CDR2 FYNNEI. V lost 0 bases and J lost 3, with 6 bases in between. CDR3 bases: TGTGCCAGCAGTGAAGCAGCAGGCTACGAGCAGTACTTC. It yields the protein CASSEAAGYEQYF.

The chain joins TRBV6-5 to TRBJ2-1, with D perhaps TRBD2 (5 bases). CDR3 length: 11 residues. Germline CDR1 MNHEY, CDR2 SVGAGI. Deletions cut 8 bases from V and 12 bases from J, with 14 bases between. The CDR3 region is CASGPFGRQFF. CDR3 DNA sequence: TGTGCCAGCGGACCTTTTGGGAGGCAGTTCTTC.

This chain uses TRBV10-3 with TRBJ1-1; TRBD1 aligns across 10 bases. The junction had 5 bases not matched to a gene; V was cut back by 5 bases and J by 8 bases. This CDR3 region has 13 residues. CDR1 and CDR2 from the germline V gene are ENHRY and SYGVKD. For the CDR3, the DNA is TGTGCCATCAGTTCGGGACAGGGGATAGAAGCTTTCTTT. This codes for CAISSGQGIEAFF.

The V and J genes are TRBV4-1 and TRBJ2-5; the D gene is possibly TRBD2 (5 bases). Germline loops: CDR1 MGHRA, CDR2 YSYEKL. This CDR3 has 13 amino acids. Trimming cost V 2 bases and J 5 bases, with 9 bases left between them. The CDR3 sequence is CASSQRRTETQYF. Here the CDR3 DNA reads TGCGCCAGCAGCCAACGGAGGACGGAGACCCAGTACTTC.

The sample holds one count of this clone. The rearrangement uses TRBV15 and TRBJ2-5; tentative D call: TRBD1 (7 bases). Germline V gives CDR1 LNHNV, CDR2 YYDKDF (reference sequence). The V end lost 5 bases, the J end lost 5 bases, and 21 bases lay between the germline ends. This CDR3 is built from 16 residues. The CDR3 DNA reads TGTGCCACCAGCCTAAAGGGGGGAGCCAGGGGGGAGACCCAGTACTTC. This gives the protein CATSLKGGARGETQYF.